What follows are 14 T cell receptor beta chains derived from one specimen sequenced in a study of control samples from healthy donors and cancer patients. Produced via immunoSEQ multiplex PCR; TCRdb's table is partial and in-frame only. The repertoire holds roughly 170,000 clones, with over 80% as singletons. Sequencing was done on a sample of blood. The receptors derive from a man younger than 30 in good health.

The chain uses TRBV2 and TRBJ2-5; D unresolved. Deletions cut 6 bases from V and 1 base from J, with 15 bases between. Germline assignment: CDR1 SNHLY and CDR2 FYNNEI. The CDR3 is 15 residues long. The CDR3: CASSSPLGRQETQYF. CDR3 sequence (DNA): TGTGCCAGCAGCTCTCCCCTCGGCCGCCAAGAGACCCAGTACTTC.

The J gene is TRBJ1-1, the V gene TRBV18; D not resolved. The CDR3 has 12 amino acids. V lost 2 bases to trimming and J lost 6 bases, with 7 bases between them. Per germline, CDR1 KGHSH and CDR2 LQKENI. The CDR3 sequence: CASSPITAEAFF. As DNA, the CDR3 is TGTGCCAGCTCACCAATAACAGCTGAAGCTTTCTTT.

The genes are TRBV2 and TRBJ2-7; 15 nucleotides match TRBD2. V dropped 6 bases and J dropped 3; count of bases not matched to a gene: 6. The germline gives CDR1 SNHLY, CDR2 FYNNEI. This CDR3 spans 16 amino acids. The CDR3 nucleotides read TGTGCCAGCAGCGGGACTAGCGGGGGGTTTAACTACGAGCAGTACTTC. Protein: CASSGTSGGFNYEQYF. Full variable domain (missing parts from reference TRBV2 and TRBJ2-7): EPEVTQTPSHQVTQMGQEVILRCVPISNHLYFYWYRQILGQKVEFLVSFYNNEISEKSEIFDDQFSVERPDGSNFTLKIRSTKLEDSAMYFCASSGTSGGFNYEQYFGPGTRLTVT.

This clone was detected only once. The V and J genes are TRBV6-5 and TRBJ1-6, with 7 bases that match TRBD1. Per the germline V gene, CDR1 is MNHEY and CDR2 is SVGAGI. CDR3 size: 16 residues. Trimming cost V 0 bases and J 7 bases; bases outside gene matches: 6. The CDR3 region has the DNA TGTGCCAGCAGTTACTCCCCGGGACAGCTAAATTCACCCCTCCACTTT. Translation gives CASSYSPGQLNSPLHF.

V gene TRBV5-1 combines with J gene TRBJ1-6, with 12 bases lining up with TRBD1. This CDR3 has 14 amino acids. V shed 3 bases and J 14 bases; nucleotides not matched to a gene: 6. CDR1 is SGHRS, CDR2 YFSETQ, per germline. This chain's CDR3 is CASSYGTGGTALHF. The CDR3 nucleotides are TGCGCCAGCAGCTACGGGACAGGGGGCACAGCCCTCCACTTT.

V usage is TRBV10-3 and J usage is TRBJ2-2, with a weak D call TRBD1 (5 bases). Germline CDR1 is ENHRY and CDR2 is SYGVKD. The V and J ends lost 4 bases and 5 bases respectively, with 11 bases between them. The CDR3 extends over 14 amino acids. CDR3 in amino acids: CAISAGLMTGELFF. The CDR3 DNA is TGTGCCATCAGTGCAGGGCTCATGACCGGGGAGCTGTTTTTT.

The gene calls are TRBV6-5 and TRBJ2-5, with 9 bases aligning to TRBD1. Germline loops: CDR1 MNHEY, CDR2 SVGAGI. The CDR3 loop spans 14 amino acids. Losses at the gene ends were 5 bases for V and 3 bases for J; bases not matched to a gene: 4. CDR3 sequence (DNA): TGTGCCAGCAGTCCGAGGACAGGGGAAGAGACCCAGTACTTC. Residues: CASSPRTGEETQYF.

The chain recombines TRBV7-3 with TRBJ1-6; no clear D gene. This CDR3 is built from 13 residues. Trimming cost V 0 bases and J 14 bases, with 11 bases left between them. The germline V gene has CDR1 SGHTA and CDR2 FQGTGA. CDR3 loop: CASSLTAATSLHF. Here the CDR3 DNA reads TGTGCCAGCAGCTTAACGGCGGCGACGTCCCTCCACTTT.

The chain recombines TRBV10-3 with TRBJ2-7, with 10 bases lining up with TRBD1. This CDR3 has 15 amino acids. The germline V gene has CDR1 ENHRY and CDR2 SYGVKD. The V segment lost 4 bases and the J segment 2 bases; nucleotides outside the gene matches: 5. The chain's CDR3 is CAISGPGQGTYEQYF. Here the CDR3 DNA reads TGTGCCATCAGTGGACCGGGACAGGGGACCTACGAGCAGTACTTC.

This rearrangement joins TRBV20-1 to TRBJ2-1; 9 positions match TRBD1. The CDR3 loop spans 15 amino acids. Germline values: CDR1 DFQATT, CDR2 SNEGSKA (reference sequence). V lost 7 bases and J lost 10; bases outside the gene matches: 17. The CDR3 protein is CSGSDRDRGVREQFF. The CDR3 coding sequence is TGCAGTGGTAGTGATAGAGACAGGGGGGTGCGGGAGCAGTTCTTC.

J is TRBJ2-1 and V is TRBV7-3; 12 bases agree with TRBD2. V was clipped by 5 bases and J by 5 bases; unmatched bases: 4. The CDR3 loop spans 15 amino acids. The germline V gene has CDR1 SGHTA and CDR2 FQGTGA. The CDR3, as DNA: TGTGCCAGCAGCATTACTAGCGGGGGGAACAATGAGCAGTTCTTC. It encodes CASSITSGGNNEQFF. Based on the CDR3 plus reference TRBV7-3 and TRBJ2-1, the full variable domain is GAGVSQTPSNKVTEKGKYVELRCDPISGHTALYWYRQSLGQGPEFLIYFQGTGAADDSGLPNDRFFAVRPEGSVSTLKIQRTERGDSAVYLCASSITSGGNNEQFFGPGTRLTVL.

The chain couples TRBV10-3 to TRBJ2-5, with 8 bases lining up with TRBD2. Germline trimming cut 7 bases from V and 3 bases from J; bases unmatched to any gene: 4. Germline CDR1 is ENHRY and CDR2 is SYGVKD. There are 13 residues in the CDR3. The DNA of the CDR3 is TGTGCCATCAAGGCGGGGGGAGAAGAGACCCAGTACTTC. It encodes CAIKAGGEETQYF.

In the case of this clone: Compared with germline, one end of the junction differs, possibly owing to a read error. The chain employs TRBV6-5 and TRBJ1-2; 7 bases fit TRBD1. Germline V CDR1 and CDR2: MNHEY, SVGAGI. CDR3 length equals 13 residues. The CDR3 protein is CASNYDRADGYTF. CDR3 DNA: TGTGCCAGCAATTACGACAGGGCTGATGGCTACACCTTC.

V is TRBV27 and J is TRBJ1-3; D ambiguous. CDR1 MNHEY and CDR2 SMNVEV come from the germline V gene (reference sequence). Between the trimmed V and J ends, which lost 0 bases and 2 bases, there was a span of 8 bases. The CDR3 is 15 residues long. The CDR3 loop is CASSLSRRTGNTIYF. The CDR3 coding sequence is TGTGCCAGCAGTTTATCGAGACGAACTGGAAACACCATATATTTT.